The clone carrying this T cell receptor (beta chain) was seen a few times. The antigen remains undetermined. The sample belongs to a study of blood T cells in healthy people across ages. Study observations and caveats: Both higher diversity and more naive CD4+ cells marked long-lived donors when set against aged donors.

The V segment lost 9 bases and the J segment 8 bases; nucleotides outside the gene matches: 11. Germline CDR1 is MNHEY and CDR2 is SVGAGI. This CDR3 is 14 amino acids long. For the second PCR, which ran for about 7 to 11 cycles, a sample-barcoded 5' primer and a J-beta primer mix were used. Each cDNA molecule carried a tag from a template-switch adaptor that contained 12 random nucleotides. TCRdb re-called the 5' RACE reads through MiXCR, storing one row per CDR3 protein. This sample has about 970,000 distinct CDR3 sequences, with about 51% found just once. The source is a woman aged 55-69 years in good health. Sample: blood. The chain is built from TRBV6-5 and TRBJ2-1; TRBD2 matches at 9 bases. CDR3 amino acids: CASNPGLAVYEQFF. DNA for the CDR3: TGTGCCAGTAATCCGGGACTAGCTGTATATGAGCAGTTCTTC.